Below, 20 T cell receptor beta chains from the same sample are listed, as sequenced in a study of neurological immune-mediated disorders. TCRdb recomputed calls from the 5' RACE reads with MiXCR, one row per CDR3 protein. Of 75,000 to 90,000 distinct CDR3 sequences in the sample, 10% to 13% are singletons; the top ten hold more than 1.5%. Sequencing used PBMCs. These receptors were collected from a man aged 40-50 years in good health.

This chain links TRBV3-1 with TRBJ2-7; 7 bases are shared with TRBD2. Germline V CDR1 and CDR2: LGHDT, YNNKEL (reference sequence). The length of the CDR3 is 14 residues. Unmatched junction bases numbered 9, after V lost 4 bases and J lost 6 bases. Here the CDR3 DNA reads TGTGCCAGCAGCCTTCAAAGAGCGGGAACCGAGCAGTACTTC. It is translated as CASSLQRAGTEQYF.

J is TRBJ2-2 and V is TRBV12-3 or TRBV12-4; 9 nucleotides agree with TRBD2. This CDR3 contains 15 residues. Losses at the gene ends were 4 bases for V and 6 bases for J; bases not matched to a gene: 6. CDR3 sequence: CASSSPAGGAGELFF. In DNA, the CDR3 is TGTGCCAGCAGTTCACCAGCGGGAGGTGCCGGGGAGCTGTTTTTT.

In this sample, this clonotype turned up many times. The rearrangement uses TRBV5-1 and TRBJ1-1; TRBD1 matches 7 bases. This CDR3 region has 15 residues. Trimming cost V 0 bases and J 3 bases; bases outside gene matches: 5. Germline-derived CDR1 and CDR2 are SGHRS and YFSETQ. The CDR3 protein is CASSLDGTEYTEAFF. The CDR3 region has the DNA TGCGCCAGCAGCTTGGACGGGACAGAATACACTGAAGCTTTCTTT.

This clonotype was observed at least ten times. CDR3 DNA sequence: TGTGCCAGCAGTTACTCCACTAGCGGGGCCTACAATGAGCAGTTCTTC. As protein: CASSYSTSGAYNEQFF. The rearrangement joins TRBV6-6 to TRBJ2-1; 10 nucleotides match TRBD2. The germline CDR1 and CDR2 sequences are MNHNY and SVGAGI (reference sequence). There are 16 residues in the CDR3. After removal of 0 bases from V and 2 bases from J, the junction contained 1 base not matched to a gene.

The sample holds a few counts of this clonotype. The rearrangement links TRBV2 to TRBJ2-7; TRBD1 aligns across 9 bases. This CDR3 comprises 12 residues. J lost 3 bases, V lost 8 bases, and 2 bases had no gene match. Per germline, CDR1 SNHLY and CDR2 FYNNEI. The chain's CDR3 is CASLDRGYEQYF. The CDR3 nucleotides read TGTGCCAGCCTGGACAGGGGCTACGAGCAGTACTTC.

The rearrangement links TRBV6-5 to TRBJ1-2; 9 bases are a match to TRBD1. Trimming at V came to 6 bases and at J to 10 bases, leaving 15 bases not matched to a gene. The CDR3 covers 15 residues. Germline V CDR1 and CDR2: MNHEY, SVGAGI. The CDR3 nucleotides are TGTGCCAGCAGCTACACGCCCTCGGACAGGGGTGACTACACCTTC. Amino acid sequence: CASSYTPSDRGDYTF.

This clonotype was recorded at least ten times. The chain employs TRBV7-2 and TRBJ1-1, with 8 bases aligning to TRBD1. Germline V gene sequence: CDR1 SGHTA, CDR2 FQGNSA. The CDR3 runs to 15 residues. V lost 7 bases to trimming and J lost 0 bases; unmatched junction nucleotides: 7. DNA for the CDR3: TGTGCCAGCACCCCGGACAGGGCAATGAACACTGAAGCTTTCTTT. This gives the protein CASTPDRAMNTEAFF.

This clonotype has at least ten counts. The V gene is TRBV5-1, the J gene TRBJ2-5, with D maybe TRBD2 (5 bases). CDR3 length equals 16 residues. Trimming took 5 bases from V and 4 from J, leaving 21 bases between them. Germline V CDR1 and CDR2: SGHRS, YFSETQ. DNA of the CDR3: TGCGCCAGCAGTGCGGGCGAGCCTGTGAAAGGAGAGACCCAGTACTTC. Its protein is CASSAGEPVKGETQYF.

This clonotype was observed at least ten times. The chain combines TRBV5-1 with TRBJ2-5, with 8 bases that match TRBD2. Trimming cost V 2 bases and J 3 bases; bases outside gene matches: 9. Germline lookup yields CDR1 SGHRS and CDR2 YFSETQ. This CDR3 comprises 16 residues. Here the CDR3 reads CASSFRKAGVEETQYF. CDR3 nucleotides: TGCGCCAGCAGCTTTCGCAAAGCGGGAGTGGAAGAGACCCAGTACTTC.

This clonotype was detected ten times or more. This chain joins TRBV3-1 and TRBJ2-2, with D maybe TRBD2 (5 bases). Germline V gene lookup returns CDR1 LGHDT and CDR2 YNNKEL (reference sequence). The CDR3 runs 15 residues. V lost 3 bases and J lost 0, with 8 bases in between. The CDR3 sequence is CASSQEEPNTGELFF. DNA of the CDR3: TGTGCCAGCAGCCAGGAGGAGCCGAACACCGGGGAGCTGTTTTTT.

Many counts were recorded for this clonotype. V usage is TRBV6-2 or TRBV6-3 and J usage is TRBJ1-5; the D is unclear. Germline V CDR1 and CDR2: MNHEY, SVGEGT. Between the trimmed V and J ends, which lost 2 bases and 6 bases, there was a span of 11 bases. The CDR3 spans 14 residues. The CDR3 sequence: CASSYVDGLQPQHF. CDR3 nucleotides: TGTGCCAGCAGTTACGTCGACGGGCTTCAGCCCCAGCATTTT.

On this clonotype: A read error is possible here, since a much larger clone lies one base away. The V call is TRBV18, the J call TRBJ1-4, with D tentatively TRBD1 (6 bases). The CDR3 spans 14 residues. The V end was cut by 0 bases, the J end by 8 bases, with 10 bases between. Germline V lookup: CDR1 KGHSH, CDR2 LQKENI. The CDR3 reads CASSPPGGVEKLFF. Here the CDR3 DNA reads TGTGCCAGCTCACCACCCGGGGGCGTGGAAAAACTGTTTTTT.

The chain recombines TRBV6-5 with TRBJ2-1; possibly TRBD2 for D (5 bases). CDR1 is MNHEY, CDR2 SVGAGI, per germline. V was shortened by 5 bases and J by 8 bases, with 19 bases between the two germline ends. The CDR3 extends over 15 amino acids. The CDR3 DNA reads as TGTGCCAGCAGTCAGGTACTAGTGGGAGTTGATGAGCAGTTCTTC. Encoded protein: CASSQVLVGVDEQFF.

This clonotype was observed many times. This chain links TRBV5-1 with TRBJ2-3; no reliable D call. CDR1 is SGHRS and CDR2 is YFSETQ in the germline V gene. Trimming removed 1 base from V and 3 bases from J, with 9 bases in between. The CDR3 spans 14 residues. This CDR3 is CASSLFDVTDTQYF. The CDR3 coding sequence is TGCGCCAGCAGCTTGTTCGATGTAACAGATACGCAGTATTTT.

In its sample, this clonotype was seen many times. DNA of the CDR3: TGTGCCAGCATGCGGGATATAAGCACAGATACGCAGTATTTT. This gives the protein CASMRDISTDTQYF. The rearrangement joins TRBV2 to TRBJ2-3; perhaps TRBD2 as D (6 bases). Trimming stripped 7 bases from V and 0 bases from J, with 11 bases between. Germline lookup yields CDR1 SNHLY and CDR2 FYNNEI. The CDR3 is made up of 14 amino acids.

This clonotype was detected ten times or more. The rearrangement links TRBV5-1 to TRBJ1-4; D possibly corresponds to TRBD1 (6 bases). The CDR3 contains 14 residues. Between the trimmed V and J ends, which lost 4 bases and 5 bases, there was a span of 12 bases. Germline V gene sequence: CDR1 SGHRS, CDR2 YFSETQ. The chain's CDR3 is CASSRTVPNEKLFF. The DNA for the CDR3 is TGCGCCAGCAGCCGGACAGTACCAAATGAAAAACTGTTTTTT.

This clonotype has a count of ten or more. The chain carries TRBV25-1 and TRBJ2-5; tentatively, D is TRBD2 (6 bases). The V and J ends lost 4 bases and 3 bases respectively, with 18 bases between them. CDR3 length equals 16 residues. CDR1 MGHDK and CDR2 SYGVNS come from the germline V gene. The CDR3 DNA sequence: TGTGCCAGCAGTGCGTCAGGGAGGATCGACAAAGAGACCCAGTACTTC. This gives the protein CASSASGRIDKETQYF.

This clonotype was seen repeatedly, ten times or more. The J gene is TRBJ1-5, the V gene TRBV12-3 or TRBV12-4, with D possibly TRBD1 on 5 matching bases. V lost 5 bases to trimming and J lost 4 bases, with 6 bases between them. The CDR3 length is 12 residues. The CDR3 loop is CASSPGNQPQHF. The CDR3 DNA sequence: TGTGCCAGCAGTCCAGGGAATCAGCCCCAGCATTTT.

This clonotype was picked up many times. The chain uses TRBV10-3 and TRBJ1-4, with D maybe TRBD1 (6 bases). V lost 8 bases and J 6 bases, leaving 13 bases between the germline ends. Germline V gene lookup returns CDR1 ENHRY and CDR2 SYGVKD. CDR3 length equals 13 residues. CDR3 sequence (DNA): TGTGCCATCCAACAGGGTGGAGATGAAAAACTGTTTTTT. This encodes CAIQQGGDEKLFF.

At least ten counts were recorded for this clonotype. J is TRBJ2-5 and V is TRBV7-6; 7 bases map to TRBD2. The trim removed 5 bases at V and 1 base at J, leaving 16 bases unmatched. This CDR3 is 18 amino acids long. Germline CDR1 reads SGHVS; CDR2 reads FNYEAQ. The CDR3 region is CASSLQPRRERGQETQYF. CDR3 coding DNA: TGTGCCAGCAGCCTCCAACCCCGGCGGGAGCGTGGCCAAGAGACCCAGTACTTC.